This T cell receptor beta chain was identified in a study of T cell responses to AZD1222 COVID-19 vaccine. Germline CDR1 SGHVS, CDR2 FQNEAQ. V trimming: 5 bases; J trimming: 2 bases; junction bases outside the gene matches: 7. CDR3 size: 15 residues. Produced via immunoSEQ multiplex PCR; TCRdb's table is partial and in-frame only. The table lists some 250,000 clones, 90% to 95% of them singletons. This sequence joins TRBV7-8 and TRBJ1-1; 8 bases map to TRBD1. The starting material was peripheral blood, obtained 28 days after the second AZD1222 dose. The TCR sequence derives from an adult who received the AZD1222 COVID-19 vaccine. DNA of the CDR3: TGTGCCAGCAGCAATCGACAGGGGATCAACACTGAAGCTTTCTTT. Translated: CASSNRQGINTEAFF.